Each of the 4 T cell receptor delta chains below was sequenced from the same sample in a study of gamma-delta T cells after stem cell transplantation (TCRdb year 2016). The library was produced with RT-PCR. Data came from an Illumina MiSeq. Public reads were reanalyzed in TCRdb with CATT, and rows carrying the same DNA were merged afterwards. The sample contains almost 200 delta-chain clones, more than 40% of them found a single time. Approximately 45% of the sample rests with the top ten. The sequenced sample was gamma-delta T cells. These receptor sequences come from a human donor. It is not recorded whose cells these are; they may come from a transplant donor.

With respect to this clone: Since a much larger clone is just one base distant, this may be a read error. The CDR3 here is CACGAGGHPYTDKLIF. The CDR3 bases are TGTGCCTGTGGCGCCGGAGGTCATCCGTACACCGATAAACTCATCTTT. The V call is TRDV2, the J call TRDJ1; no definite D call. The J gene, missing from TCRdb, was assigned here through DNA to germline matching. V dropped 5 bases and J dropped 0 bases, with 18 bases sitting between them. Germline CDR1 GEAIGNYY, CDR2 EKD. CDR3 length: 16 amino acids.

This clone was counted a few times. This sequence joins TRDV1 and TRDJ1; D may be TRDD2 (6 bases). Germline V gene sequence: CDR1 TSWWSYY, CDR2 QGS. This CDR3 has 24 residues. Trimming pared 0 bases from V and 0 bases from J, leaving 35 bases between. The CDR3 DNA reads TGTGCTCTTGGGGAACTAGTATCATTTAGTCCTACCCTTTTACTTGGGACGTACACCGATAAACTCATCTTT. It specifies CALGELVSFSPTLLLGTYTDKLIF.

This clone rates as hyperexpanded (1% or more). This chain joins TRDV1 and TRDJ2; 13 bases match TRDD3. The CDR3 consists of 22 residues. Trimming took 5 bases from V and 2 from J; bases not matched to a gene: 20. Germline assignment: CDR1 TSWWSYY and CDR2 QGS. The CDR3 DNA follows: TGTGCTCTTGGGAACCCCTTCTGGACTGGGGGATACGCCAAGTCCTTGACAGCACAACTCTTCTTT. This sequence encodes CALGNPFWTGGYAKSLTAQLFF.

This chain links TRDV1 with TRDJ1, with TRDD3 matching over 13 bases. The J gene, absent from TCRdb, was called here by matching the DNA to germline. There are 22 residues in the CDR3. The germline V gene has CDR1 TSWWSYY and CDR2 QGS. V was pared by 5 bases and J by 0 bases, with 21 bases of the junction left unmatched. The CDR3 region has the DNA TGTGCTCTTGGGCCACCCCCGCGACTGGGGGATACGCTTACCCCGTACACCGATAAACTCATCTTT. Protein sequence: CALGPPPRLGDTLTPYTDKLIF.